This T cell receptor (beta chain) was obtained from a study of CD8 T cell repertoires and HIV-1 epitope variants. Looking at the study overall: Cultures ran roughly ten days, with IL-2, IL-7 and IL-15 added on days 3 and 7.

On this clone itself: The antigen remains unidentified.

Profiled with immunoSEQ multiplex PCR; TCRdb holds only in-frame clones, not every one. This table has about 5,600 clones, roughly 65% appearing once. Source material: cultured CD8+ T cells derived from PBMCs. The TCR comes from a male donor with HIV.

As DNA, the CDR3 is TGCGCCAGCAGAGGACATATCACAGATACGCAGTATTTT. This sequence encodes CASRGHITDTQYF. The chain joins TRBV10-1 to TRBJ2-3; maybe TRBD1 (5 bases). Germline V lookup: CDR1 WNHNN, CDR2 SYGVQD (reference sequence). The CDR3 has 13 amino acids. With 6 bases removed from V and 2 bases from J, the gap between germline ends came to 9 bases.